This paragraph covers one T cell receptor beta chain sequence. This entry belongs to a study of T cells in Graves' hyperthyroidism and ophthalmopathy. RNA transcripts yielded amplified TCR beta CDR3 regions. A set of HTBI primers served as the primers for a first-round RT-PCR of the TCR CDR3. TCRdb independently ran MiXCR on the multiplex PCR reads; one entry per CDR3 protein. Of about 410,000 distinct CDR3 sequences in the sample, under 15% were seen once. This CDR3 is built from 13 residues. The V end lost 2 bases, the J end lost 3 bases, and 8 bases lay between the germline ends. Germline V gene lookup returns CDR1 MNHEY and CDR2 SVGEGT.

This chain links TRBV6-2 or TRBV6-3 with TRBJ2-7, with D perhaps matching TRBD1 (5 bases). The specimen sequenced was blood. The clonotype was recovered from a man between 18 and 35 years old with Graves' ophthalmopathy. CDR3 protein: CASSYGAYYEQYF. For the CDR3, the DNA is TGTGCCAGCAGTTACGGGGCTTACTACGAGCAGTACTTC.